The clone carrying this TCR beta chain has only one observation. Its antigen is undetermined. Clones were read by immunoSEQ multiplex PCR, and TCRdb kept only the in-frame ones, dropping some. The table includes about 160,000 clones, around four fifths detected once. Looked up from germline, CDR1 is MRHNA and CDR2 is SNTAGT. With 3 bases removed from V and 3 bases from J, the gap between germline ends came to 12 bases. The CDR3 totals 15 residues. This specimen belongs to a study of cytomegalovirus exposure and HLA in healthy donors. Study observations and caveats: Many donors carried some public TCRs, although rarity characterized most TCR sequences.

This sequence was found in a man in his thirties or forties in good health and CMV-seropositive. The sample taken for sequencing was PBMCs. V gene TRBV6-4 combines with J gene TRBJ1-5; D might be TRBD1 (5 bases). CDR3 sequence reads: CASSEGGEANQPQHF. In DNA, the CDR3 is TGTGCCAGCAGTGAAGGAGGGGAGGCCAATCAGCCCCAGCATTTT.